This record looks at one T cell receptor beta chain sequence and its context. This specimen comes from a study of beta chain features in type 1 diabetes. The CDR3 extends over 15 amino acids. V was pared by 7 bases and J by 1 base, with 17 bases between. Germline V gene lookup returns CDR1 MDHEN and CDR2 SYDVKM. Purity exceeding 95% was reached by all sorted populations. cDNA synthesis used the whole RNA isolate, giving expressed TCRB sequences. TCRdb's copy holds only in-frame clones and misses some; the assay was immunoSEQ multiplex PCR. This table holds some 240,000 clones, 9.5% to 13% found once. This rearrangement joins TRBV28 to TRBJ2-7; maybe TRBD2 (7 bases). This sequence was found in a man between 18 and 29 years old in good health. The sample was central memory CD4+ T cells from blood. The CDR3 reads CASTRGAGPSYEQYF. The CDR3 nucleotides are TGTGCCAGCACCCGGGGGGCGGGCCCATCCTACGAGCAGTACTTC.